A single sample gave rise to the 12 T cell receptor beta chains below, sequenced in a study of shared clonotypes between healthy human individuals. Measured with immunoSEQ multiplex PCR; TCRdb has only the in-frame clones, and not every one. The sample consists of approximately 1.5 million clones, 95% to 99% of them appearing once. The source material was naive CD4+ T cells sorted from blood. Stated subset: CD45RA+ positively selected. These receptors originate from a man aged 25 to 45 in good health.

V and J are TRBV7-2 and TRBJ1-2; D gene ambiguous. This CDR3 spans 13 amino acids. Trimming removed 7 bases at V and 8 bases at J, with 17 bases between. The germline CDR1 and CDR2 sequences are SGHTA and FQGNSA. CDR3 coding DNA: TGTGCCAGCAAAGAAGGCACCTTCTGGGGCTACACCTTC. It codes for CASKEGTFWGYTF.

The CDR3 sequence: CASSGRAFEQYF. In DNA, the CDR3 is TGTGCCAGCAGCGGGAGGGCCTTCGAGCAGTACTTC. The chain uses TRBV6-5 and TRBJ2-7; 8 bases map to TRBD2. V shed 6 bases, J shed 6 bases, and the junction held 4 bases outside the gene matches. This CDR3 has 12 amino acids. CDR1 and CDR2 from the germline V gene are MNHEY and SVGAGI.

This clone was observed once. V and J are TRBV14 and TRBJ1-5, with a possible D match to TRBD1 (5 bases). The CDR3 has 18 amino acids. V lost 0 bases, J lost 7 bases, and 22 bases lay in between. Germline V gene sequence: CDR1 SGHDN, CDR2 FVKESK. CDR3 sequence reads: CASSQDQSGSPIGQPQHF. CDR3 nucleotide sequence: TGTGCCAGCAGCCAAGATCAGTCAGGGAGCCCTATAGGGCAGCCCCAGCATTTT.

The chain couples TRBV28 to TRBJ2-7; D perhaps matches TRBD1 (5 bases). Germline CDR1 MDHEN, CDR2 SYDVKM. V lost 2 bases to trimming and J lost 0 bases, with 8 bases between them. The CDR3 extends over 14 amino acids. In nucleotides, the CDR3 is TGTGCCAGCAGTTTACAAAGGGGCTCCTACGAGCAGTACTTC. Amino acid sequence: CASSLQRGSYEQYF.

This clone was picked up one time. Within the sample, other DNA sequences also encode this same CDR3. CDR3: CASSLDSSYEQYF. CDR3 coding DNA: TGTGCCAGCAGCTTAGACAGCTCCTACGAGCAGTACTTC. The chain carries TRBV7-2 and TRBJ2-7; no clear D gene. The germline V gene has CDR1 SGHTA and CDR2 FQGNSA. The length of the CDR3 is 13 residues. The ends were cut back, 1 base at V and 0 bases at J, with 4 bases in the middle.

This rearrangement joins TRBV5-1 to TRBJ2-7; 7 bases map to TRBD2. Germline V gives CDR1 SGHRS, CDR2 YFSETQ. The CDR3 spans 15 residues. V was pared by 0 bases and J by 4 bases, with 7 bases of the junction left unmatched. The CDR3 is CASSLESTSRYEQYF. CDR3 sequence (DNA): TGCGCCAGCAGCTTGGAATCGACTAGCAGGTACGAGCAGTACTTC.

This sequence joins TRBV1 and TRBJ2-7. TRBV1 is given as a pseudogene. CDR3 size: 13 residues. The chain's CDR3 is CTSSRDTTYEQYF. For the CDR3, the DNA is TGCACCAGCAGCCGAGACACCACCTACGAGCAGTACTTC.

The chain combines TRBV2 with TRBJ2-1; 9 nucleotides align to TRBD2. This CDR3 has 16 residues. V shed 7 bases and J 2 bases; nucleotides not matched to a gene: 9. Germline CDR1 SNHLY, CDR2 FYNNEI. CDR3 protein: CASTAGGPSAYNEQFF. The DNA for the CDR3 is TGTGCCAGCACGGCGGGAGGGCCCTCGGCCTACAATGAGCAGTTCTTC. Full variable domain (outside the CDR3, taken from reference TRBV2 and TRBJ2-1): EPEVTQTPSHQVTQMGQEVILRCVPISNHLYFYWYRQILGQKVEFLVSFYNNEISEKSEIFDDQFSVERPDGSNFTLKIRSTKLEDSAMYFCASTAGGPSAYNEQFFGPGTRLTVL.

CDR3 nucleotide sequence: TGTGCCAGCAACGACAGGGGGATCACTGAAGCTTTCTTT. It codes for CASNDRGITEAFF. This rearrangement joins TRBV7-9 to TRBJ1-1, with 9 bases identical to TRBD1. The CDR3 sequence is 13 residues long. V gave up 7 bases and J gave up 4 bases; unmatched junction bases: 4. Germline CDR1 reads SEHNR; CDR2 reads FQNEAQ (reference sequence).

The J gene is TRBJ2-5, the V gene TRBV2, with D hard to call. There are 14 residues in the CDR3. V shed 1 base and J shed 2 bases, with 8 bases lying between them. Germline V lookup: CDR1 SNHLY, CDR2 FYNNEI. CDR3 nucleotide sequence: TGTGCCAGCAGTGAAGGGCGGAGACAAGAGACCCAGTACTTC. Translated, it gives CASSEGRRQETQYF.

This clone was observed a single time. The V gene is TRBV5-1, the J gene TRBJ1-4; D possibly corresponds to TRBD1 (5 bases). This CDR3 has 15 residues. CDR1 is SGHRS and CDR2 is YFSETQ in the germline V gene. The ends were cut back, 2 bases at V and 4 bases at J, with 12 bases in the middle. CDR3 sequence reads: CASSFQSGVNEKLFF. The CDR3 DNA follows: TGCGCCAGCAGCTTCCAGTCGGGGGTTAATGAAAAACTGTTTTTT.

This chain uses TRBV12-5 with TRBJ1-5; a possible D gene is TRBD1 (6 bases). The V gene lost 6 bases and the J gene lost 4 bases, with 13 bases spanning the gap. CDR1 LGHNT and CDR2 FRNRAP come from the germline V gene. The CDR3 consists of 14 residues. The CDR3 region has the DNA TGTGCTAGTGGACAGGGAGACGGAAATCAGCCCCAGCATTTT. As protein: CASGQGDGNQPQHF.